The clone carrying this T cell receptor beta chain was recorded only once. This record comes from a study of ipilimumab plus nivolumab after autologous stem cell transplantation. Turning to the study itself: Typical patient got a handful of ipilimumab doses and about eight nivolumab doses (median). Myeloma patients were high-risk transplant-naive or relapsed within 3 years of first autologous transplant.

The CDR3 is 12 amino acids. Germline V lookup: CDR1 ENHRY, CDR2 SYGVKD. Trimming pared 0 bases from V and 6 bases from J, leaving 3 bases between. TCRdb's copy holds only in-frame clones and misses some; the assay was immunoSEQ multiplex PCR. This sample yields some 45,000 clones, of which roughly 88% are seen a single time; 0.7% to 1% belongs to the top ten. The receptor was isolated from a male donor with multiple myeloma. The chain combines TRBV10-3 with TRBJ1-3; D is undetermined. This specimen was PBMCs, taken in a trial of ipilimumab plus nivolumab as post-transplant consolidation. The DNA for the CDR3 is TGTGCCATCAGTGAGTCGGCAAACACCATATATTTT. It encodes CAISESANTIYF.